The rows below give T cell receptor beta chains drawn from one sample of a study of T cell responses to AZD1222 COVID-19 vaccine. Here immunoSEQ multiplex PCR was the method, and the copy in TCRdb shows in-frame clones only, minus some. Of about 200,000 clones listed, around 88% are singletons. Sample: peripheral blood, taken on day 0 of AZD1222 vaccination. All receptors derive from an adult in good health. Each CDR3 is given with its conserved first and last residue. D genes are given only for firm matches. Expanded clones get a size class; other rows say once, few or many, or leave the size out.

j_gene	d_gene	v_gene	abundance	CDR3nt	CDR3aa
TRBJ1-2	NA	TRBV6-5	NA	TGTGCCAGCAGCTCCGGACCGGCGGAAGGTGGCTACACCTTC	CASSSGPAEGGYTF
TRBJ2-2	NA	TRBV7-9	once	TGTGCCAGCAGCTTAGCGGGATCACAGAACACCGGGGAGCTGTTTTTT	CASSLAGSQNTGELFF
TRBJ1-1	TRBD1	TRBV3-1/TRBV3-2	NA	TGTGCCAGCAGCCAAGATCTTACAGGGGCCACTGAAGCTTTCTTT	CASSQDLTGATEAFF
TRBJ2-7	NA	TRBV3-1/TRBV3-2	NA	TGTGCCAGCAGCCAAGGAGGCACCAGAACCTACGAGCAGTACTTC	CASSQGGTRTYEQYF
TRBJ1-1	NA	TRBV9	NA	TGTGCCAGCAGCCGACAGAGCATGAACACTGAAGCTTTCTTT	CASSRQSMNTEAFF
TRBJ1-2	NA	TRBV20-1	once	TGCAGTGCTAGAACGACCGTGGGCTACACCTTC	CSARTTVGYTF
TRBJ2-7	NA	TRBV28	NA	TGTGCCAGCAGCCAAACAGGGATCCCCCCCTACGAGCAGTACTTC	CASSQTGIPPYEQYF
TRBJ2-3	NA	TRBV9	NA	TGTGCCAGCAGCGATACAGGCACAGATACGCAGTATTTT	CASSDTGTDTQYF
TRBJ2-7	TRBD1	TRBV29-1	once	TGCAGCGGGCGACAGGGGGCGGGGGAGCAGTACTTC	CSGRQGAGEQYF
TRBJ1-2	NA	TRBV5-1	NA	TGCGCCAGCAGCGCGGACGGGCAAGGTGGCTACACCTTC	CASSADGQGGYTF
TRBJ2-1	NA	TRBV5-4	NA	TGTGCCAGCAGCGGCCGGGACTCCAGGTACTATGAGCAGTTCTTC	CASSGRDSRYYEQFF
TRBJ2-7	NA	TRBV7-9	NA	TGTGCCAGCAGCTTATTGGAATACGAGCAGTACTTC	CASSLLEYEQYF
TRBJ2-5	TRBD1	TRBV7-2	NA	TGTGCCAGCAGCTTTCGGACAGGGCTCGAGACCCAGTACTTC	CASSFRTGLETQYF
TRBJ1-2	NA	TRBV6-5	NA	TGTGCCAGCAGTTACACTTACACAAACTATGGCTACACCTTC	CASSYTYTNYGYTF
TRBJ2-7	TRBD2	TRBV7-8	NA	TGTGCCAGCAGCTTAGCGGGACTAGCATACGAGCAGTACTTC	CASSLAGLAYEQYF
TRBJ1-5	NA	TRBV30	NA	TGTGCCTGGAGTGTAAGGGGCAGGAGTCAGCCCCAGCATTTT	CAWSVRGRSQPQHF
TRBJ1-2	TRBD1	TRBV11-1	NA	TGTGCCAGCAGCTTATTGGGGACAGCTCGCTACACCTTC	CASSLLGTARYTF
TRBJ1-5	TRBD1	TRBV5-5	NA	TGTGCCAGCAGCTTCGGGGACAGATTTAAATATGGGCCCCAGCATTTT	CASSFGDRFKYGPQHF
TRBJ1-1	NA	TRBV15	NA	TGTGCCACCAGCAGAGCGGAGGGGGAAGCTTTCTTT	CATSRAEGEAFF
TRBJ1-2	NA	TRBV6-5	few	TGTGCCAGCACTTCCGGGACAAACTATGGCTACACCTTC	CASTSGTNYGYTF
TRBJ1-6	NA	TRBV4-2	NA	TGTGCCAGCAGCCAAGACCTTACTAGCTCCTATAATTCACCCCTCCACTTT	CASSQDLTSSYNSPLHF
TRBJ1-1	TRBD1	TRBV6-6	NA	TGTGCCAGCAGTTACACCGGGACAGAGAACACTGAAGCTTTCTTT	CASSYTGTENTEAFF
TRBJ1-2	NA	TRBV21-1	NA	TGTGCCAGCAGCAGAAAACAGGGACCTAACTATGGCTACACCTTC	CASSRKQGPNYGYTF
TRBJ1-1	NA	TRBV2	NA	TGTGCCAGCAGTGAATATGGGAGAGCCGCCGACGCTGAAGCTTTCTTT	CASSEYGRAADAEAFF
TRBJ2-2	NA	TRBV7-6	NA	TGTGCCAGCAGGTCCGGGTCGAACACCGGGGAGCTGTTTTTT	CASRSGSNTGELFF
TRBJ1-4	TRBD1	TRBV15	NA	TGTGCCACCAGCAGAGCCCACCTGACAGGGGTGGGAACTAATGAAAAACTGTTTTTT	CATSRAHLTGVGTNEKLFF
TRBJ1-2	NA	TRBV19	NA	TGTGCCAGTAGTGCTTTGTCGGGGGTTGGCTACACCTTC	CASSALSGVGYTF
TRBJ2-1	NA	TRBV5-5	NA	TGTGCCAGCAGCTTCAAATGGGGTCGCAATGAGCAGTTCTTC	CASSFKWGRNEQFF
TRBJ2-2	NA	TRBV5-1	NA	TGCGCCAGCAGCTTAGTAAGGGCCCACACCGGGGAGCTGTTTTTT	CASSLVRAHTGELFF
TRBJ2-2	TRBD2	TRBV3-1/TRBV3-2	NA	TGTGCCAGCAGCCTCCAGACTAGCGGGAGTGGGGAGCTGTTTTTT	CASSLQTSGSGELFF